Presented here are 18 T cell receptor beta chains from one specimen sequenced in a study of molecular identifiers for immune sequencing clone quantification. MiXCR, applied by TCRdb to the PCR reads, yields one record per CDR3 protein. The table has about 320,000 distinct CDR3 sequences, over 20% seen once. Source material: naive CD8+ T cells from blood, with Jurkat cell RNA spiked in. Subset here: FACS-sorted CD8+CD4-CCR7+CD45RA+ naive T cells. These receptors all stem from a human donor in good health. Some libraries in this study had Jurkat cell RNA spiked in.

In nucleotides, the CDR3 is TGCAGTGCCAGGTCAGGGGATCGGTATGGCTACACCTTC. This codes for CSARSGDRYGYTF. The chain employs TRBV20-1 and TRBJ1-2; tentatively, D is TRBD1 (6 bases). Germline CDR1 DFQATT, CDR2 SNEGSKA (reference sequence). The CDR3 has 13 residues. The V gene lost 6 bases and the J gene lost 5 bases, with 16 bases spanning the gap.

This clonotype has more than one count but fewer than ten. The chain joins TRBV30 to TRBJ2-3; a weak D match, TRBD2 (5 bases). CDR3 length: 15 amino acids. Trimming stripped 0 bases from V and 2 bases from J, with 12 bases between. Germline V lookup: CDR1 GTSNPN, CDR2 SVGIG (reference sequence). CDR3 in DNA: TGTGCCTGGAGTGTTTATGCGGGCCCCACAGATACGCAGTATTTT. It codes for CAWSVYAGPTDTQYF.

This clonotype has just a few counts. In DNA form, the CDR3 reads TGTGCCAGCAGCCCACTAGCGGGGGGGCCCCACAATGAGCAGTTCTTC. Protein sequence: CASSPLAGGPHNEQFF. The chain is built from TRBV5-4 and TRBJ2-1; 13 bases line up with TRBD2. V shed 4 bases and J 5 bases; nucleotides not matched to a gene: 6. CDR1 and CDR2 (germline): SGHNT, YYREEE (reference sequence). The CDR3 sequence is 16 residues long.

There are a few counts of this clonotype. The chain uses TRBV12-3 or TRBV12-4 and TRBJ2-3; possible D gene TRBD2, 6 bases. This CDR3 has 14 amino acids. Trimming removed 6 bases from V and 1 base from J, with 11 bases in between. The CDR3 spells CASRSSAGTDTQYF. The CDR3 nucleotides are TGTGCCAGCAGGTCTAGCGCTGGCACAGATACGCAGTATTTT.

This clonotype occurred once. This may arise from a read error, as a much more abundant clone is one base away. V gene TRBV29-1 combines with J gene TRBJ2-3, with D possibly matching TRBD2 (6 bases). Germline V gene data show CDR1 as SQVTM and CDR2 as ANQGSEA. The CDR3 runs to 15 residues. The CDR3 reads CSVEGRSTSTDRQYF. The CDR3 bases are TGCAGCGTTGAAGGACGATCAACTAGCACAGATAGGCAGTATTTT.

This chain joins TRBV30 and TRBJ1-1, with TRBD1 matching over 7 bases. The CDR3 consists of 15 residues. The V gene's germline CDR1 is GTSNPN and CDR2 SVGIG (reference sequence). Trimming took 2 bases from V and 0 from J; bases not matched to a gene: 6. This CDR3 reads CAWSLTGTMNTEAFF. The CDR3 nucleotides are TGTGCCTGGAGTCTGACAGGGACCATGAACACTGAAGCTTTCTTT. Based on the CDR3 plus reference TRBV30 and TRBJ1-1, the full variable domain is SQTIHQWPATLVQPVGSPLSLECTVEGTSNPNLYWYRQAAGRGLQLLFYSVGIGQISSEVPQNLSASRPQDRQFILSSKKLLLSDSGFYLCAWSLTGTMNTEAFFGQGTRLTVV.

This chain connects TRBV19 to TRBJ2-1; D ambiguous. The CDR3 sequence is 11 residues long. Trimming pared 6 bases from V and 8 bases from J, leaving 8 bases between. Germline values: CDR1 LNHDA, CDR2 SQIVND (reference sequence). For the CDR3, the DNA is TGTGCCAGTAGCGCCGCCCATGAGCAGTTCTTC. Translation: CASSAAHEQFF.

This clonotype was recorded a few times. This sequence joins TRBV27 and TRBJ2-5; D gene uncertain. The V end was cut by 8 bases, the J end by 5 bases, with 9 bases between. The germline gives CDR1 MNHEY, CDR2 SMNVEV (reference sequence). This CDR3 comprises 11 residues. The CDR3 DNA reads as TGTGCCAGCGGTGGGCTGGAGACCCAGTACTTC. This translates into CASGGLETQYF.

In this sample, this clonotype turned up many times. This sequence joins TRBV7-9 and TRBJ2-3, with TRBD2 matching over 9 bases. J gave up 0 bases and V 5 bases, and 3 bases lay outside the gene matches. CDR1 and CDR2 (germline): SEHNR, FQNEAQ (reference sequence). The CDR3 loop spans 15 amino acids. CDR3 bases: TGTGCCAGCAGCAACGGACTAGCGAGCACAGATACGCAGTATTTT. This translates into CASSNGLASTDTQYF.

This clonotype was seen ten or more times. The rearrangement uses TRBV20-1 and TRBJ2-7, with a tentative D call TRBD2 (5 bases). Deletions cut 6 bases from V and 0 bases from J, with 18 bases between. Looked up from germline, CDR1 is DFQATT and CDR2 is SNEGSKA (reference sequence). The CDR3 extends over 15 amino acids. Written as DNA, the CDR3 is TGCAGTGCGGCGGACCGGGGTAGGAGCTCCTACGAGCAGTACTTC. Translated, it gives CSAADRGRSSYEQYF.

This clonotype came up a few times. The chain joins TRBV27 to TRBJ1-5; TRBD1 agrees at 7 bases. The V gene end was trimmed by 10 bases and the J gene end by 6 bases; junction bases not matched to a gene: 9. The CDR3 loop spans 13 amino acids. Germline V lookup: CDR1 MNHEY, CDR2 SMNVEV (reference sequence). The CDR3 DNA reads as TGTGCCACCGCACAGGGGTCCGGTCAGCCCCAGCATTTT. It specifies CATAQGSGQPQHF.

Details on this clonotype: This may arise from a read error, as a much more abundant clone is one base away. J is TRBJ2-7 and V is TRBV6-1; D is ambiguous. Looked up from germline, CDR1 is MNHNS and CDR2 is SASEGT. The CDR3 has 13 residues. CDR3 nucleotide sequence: TGTGCCAGCAGTCTTAATCGGGTCTACGAGCAGTGCTTC. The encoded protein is CASSLNRVYEQCF.

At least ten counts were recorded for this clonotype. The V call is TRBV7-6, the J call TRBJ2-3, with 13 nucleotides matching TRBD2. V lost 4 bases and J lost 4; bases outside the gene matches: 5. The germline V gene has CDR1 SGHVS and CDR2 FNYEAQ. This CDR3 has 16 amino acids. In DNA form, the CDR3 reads TGTGCCAGCAGCTCGACTAGCGGGAGGAATCCAGATACGCAGTATTTT. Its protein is CASSSTSGRNPDTQYF.

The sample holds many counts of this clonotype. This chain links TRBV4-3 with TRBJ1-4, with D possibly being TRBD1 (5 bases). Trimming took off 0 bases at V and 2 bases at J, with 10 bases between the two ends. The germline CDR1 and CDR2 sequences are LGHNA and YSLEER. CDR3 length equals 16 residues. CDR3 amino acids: CASSQEGRGTNEKLFF. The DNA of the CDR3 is TGCGCCAGCAGCCAAGAAGGCCGGGGGACTAATGAAAAACTGTTTTTT.

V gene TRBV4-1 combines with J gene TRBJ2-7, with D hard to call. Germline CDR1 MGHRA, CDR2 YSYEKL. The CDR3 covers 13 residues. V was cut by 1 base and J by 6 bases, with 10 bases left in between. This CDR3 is CASSQVGSTEQYF. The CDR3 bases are TGCGCCAGCAGCCAAGTGGGTTCTACCGAGCAGTACTTC.

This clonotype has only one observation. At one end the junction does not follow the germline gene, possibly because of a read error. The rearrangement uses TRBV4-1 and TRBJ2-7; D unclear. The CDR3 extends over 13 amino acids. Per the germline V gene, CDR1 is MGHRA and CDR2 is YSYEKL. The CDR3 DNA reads TGCGCCAGCAGCCCCCGCAAATACTGCGAGCAGAACTTC. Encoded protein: CASSPRKYCEQNF.

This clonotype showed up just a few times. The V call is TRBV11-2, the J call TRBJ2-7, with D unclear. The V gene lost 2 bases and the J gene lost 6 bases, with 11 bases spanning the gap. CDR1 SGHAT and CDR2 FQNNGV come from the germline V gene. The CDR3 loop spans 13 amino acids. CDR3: CASSLLTASEQYF. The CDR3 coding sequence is TGTGCCAGCAGCTTACTAACAGCCTCCGAGCAGTACTTC. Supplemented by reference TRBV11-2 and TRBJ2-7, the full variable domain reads EAGVAQSPRYKIIEKRQSVAFWCNPISGHATLYWYQQILGQGPKLLIQFQNNGVVDDSQLPKDRFSAERLKGVDSTLKIQPAKLEDSAVYLCASSLLTASEQYFGPGTRLTVT.

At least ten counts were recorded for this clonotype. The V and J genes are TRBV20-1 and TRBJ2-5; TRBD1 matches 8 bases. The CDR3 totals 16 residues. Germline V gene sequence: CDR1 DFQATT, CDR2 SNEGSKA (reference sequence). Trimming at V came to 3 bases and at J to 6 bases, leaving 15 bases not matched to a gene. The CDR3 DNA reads TGCAGTGCTAGTACTTTTGGGACAGGTCCTGCGCAGACCCAGTACTTC. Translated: CSASTFGTGPAQTQYF.